Included here is one T cell receptor (beta chain) sequence, with context. No antigen is known for it. Clones were sequenced by immunoSEQ multiplex PCR, and TCRdb holds only the in-frame ones, with some missing. This sample has fewer than 350,000 clones, with approximately 90% found just once. The data stem from a study of cytomegalovirus exposure and HLA in healthy donors. Study results and caveats: The authors listed roughly 150 TCR beta chains as cytomegalovirus-associated. Usually a TCR sequence was rare, but some public TCRs were found in many donors.

CDR3 length equals 11 residues. CDR1 and CDR2 from the germline V gene are MNHNS and SASEGT. The donors formed part of the approximately 120-subject validation cohort, distinct from the roughly 670-subject first cohort. The chain has TRBV6-1 and TRBJ2-2; D is uncertain. Sequences were obtained from PBMCs. The origin of this receptor is a woman younger than 35 in good health and CMV-seronegative. The CDR3 is CACRNTGELFF. The CDR3 nucleotides are TGTGCGTGTAGGAACACCGGGGAGCTGTTTTTT.